Following are 30 T cell receptor beta chains from one sample sequenced in a study of blood T cell repertoires in COVID-19. Assay used: immunoSEQ multiplex PCR; TCRdb lists only in-frame clones, some missing. Seen here are under 300,000 clones, around 86% observed once, and the top ten hold approximately 2.2%. Source material: peripheral blood. Every receptor here comes from a middle-aged man with acute or convalescent COVID-19.

This clone was seen a few times. The rearrangement uses TRBV29-1 and TRBJ2-1, with 9 bases that match TRBD1. Per germline, CDR1 SQVTM and CDR2 ANQGSEA. This CDR3 region has 14 residues. With 0 bases clipped from V and 8 bases from J, the junction kept 5 bases outside the gene matches. The CDR3 bases are TGCAGCGTTGAAGAGACAGGGGGGCTAGATGAGCAGTTCTTC. The encoded protein is CSVEETGGLDEQFF.

The chain combines TRBV5-4 with TRBJ1-1; 9 nucleotides agree with TRBD1. Germline trimming cut 0 bases from V and 4 bases from J; bases unmatched to any gene: 4. This CDR3 contains 15 residues. Germline V CDR1 and CDR2: SGHNT, YYREEE (reference sequence). In DNA, the CDR3 is TGTGCCAGCAGCTTGGGGACAGGGGAGGCCACTGAAGCTTTCTTT. It yields the protein CASSLGTGEATEAFF.

In its sample, this clone was seen a few times. The chain recombines TRBV11-2 with TRBJ2-1; D is unclear. V lost 4 bases and J 9 bases, leaving 13 bases between the germline ends. CDR1 is SGHAT and CDR2 is FQNNGV in the germline V gene. The CDR3 runs 13 residues. In DNA form, the CDR3 reads TGTGCCAGCAGCTCCTCGGTGGTCCGTGAGCAGTTCTTC. Its translation: CASSSSVVREQFF.

The chain couples TRBV4-1 to TRBJ2-7, with D possibly TRBD1 on 6 matching bases. CDR3 size: 14 residues. Per germline, CDR1 MGHRA and CDR2 YSYEKL. V was clipped by 4 bases and J by 0 bases, with 10 bases between them. The CDR3 is CASSRDTSSYEQYF. The CDR3 coding sequence is TGCGCCAGCAGCCGGGACACTAGCTCCTACGAGCAGTACTTC.

V and J are TRBV19 and TRBJ1-1; D possibly corresponds to TRBD1 (5 bases). V dropped 5 bases and J dropped 6 bases, with 10 bases sitting between them. Looked up from germline, CDR1 is LNHDA and CDR2 is SQIVND (reference sequence). The length of the CDR3 is 12 residues. The CDR3 sequence is CASSDRPPEAFF. Written as DNA, the CDR3 is TGTGCCAGTAGTGACAGACCCCCTGAAGCTTTCTTT. Supplemented by reference TRBV19 and TRBJ1-1, the full variable domain reads DGGITQSPKYLFRKEGQNVTLSCEQNLNHDAMYWYRQDPGQGLRLIYYSQIVNDFQKGDIAEGYSVSREKKESFPLTVTSAQKNPTAFYLCASSDRPPEAFFGQGTRLTVV.

This clone showed up just once. The gene calls are TRBV12-2 and TRBJ1-2; the D call TRBD1 from the table was never checked on the DNA. TRBV12-2 has pseudogene status. CDR3 size: 12 residues. The CDR3 here is CASRPKGAGYTF. The CDR3 DNA sequence: TGTGCAAGTCGCCCTAAGGGGGCTGGCTACACCTTC.

This clone was recorded a few times. V usage is TRBV7-9 and J usage is TRBJ2-7; tentatively, D is TRBD1 (5 bases). The CDR3 runs 14 residues. Trimming removed 1 base at V and 0 bases at J, with 7 bases between. Germline V gives CDR1 SEHNR, CDR2 FQNEAQ (reference sequence). The CDR3 DNA is TGTGCCAGCAGCTTAGACAGGAGCTCCTACGAGCAGTACTTC. Translating gives CASSLDRSSYEQYF.

The chain has TRBV27 and TRBJ1-1, with D unresolved. This CDR3 is 13 amino acids long. V lost 3 bases to trimming and J lost 1 base, with 6 bases between them. Per germline, CDR1 MNHEY and CDR2 SMNVEV (reference sequence). CDR3 loop: CASSFIQNTEAFF. The CDR3, as DNA: TGTGCCAGCAGTTTCATACAGAACACTGAAGCTTTCTTT.

V and J are TRBV3-1 (or the pseudogene TRBV3-2) and TRBJ1-1; D is uncertain. The length of the CDR3 is 14 residues. Germline CDR1 and CDR2: LGHDT and YNNKEL (reference sequence). V was clipped by 1 base and J by 3 bases, with 9 bases between them. The CDR3 sequence is CASSQVAADTEAFF. CDR3 nucleotide sequence: TGTGCCAGCAGCCAAGTGGCAGCGGACACTGAAGCTTTCTTT.

This clone appeared a few times. The rearrangement uses TRBV5-1 and TRBJ1-5; a weak D match, TRBD1 (5 bases). Germline values: CDR1 SGHRS, CDR2 YFSETQ. The CDR3 is 14 residues long. Trimming cost V 7 bases and J 2 bases, with 13 bases left between them. Here the CDR3 DNA reads TGCGCCAGCTCAACCGACAGCCGCAATCAGCCCCAGCATTTT. It specifies CASSTDSRNQPQHF.

This chain joins TRBV14 and TRBJ2-1; D possibly corresponds to TRBD2 (7 bases). The CDR3 has 15 residues. Germline lookup yields CDR1 SGHDN and CDR2 FVKESK. Trimming removed 4 bases at V and 5 bases at J, with 15 bases between. Here the CDR3 DNA reads TGTGCCAGCAGCCCCGGGGGGCCGGGGGACAATGAGCAGTTCTTC. Residues: CASSPGGPGDNEQFF.

The rearrangement uses TRBV5-4 and TRBJ1-2, with 9 bases that match TRBD1. The junction had 7 bases not matched to a gene; V was cut back by 0 bases and J by 4 bases. CDR1 is SGHNT and CDR2 is YYREEE in the germline V gene (reference sequence). The CDR3 consists of 16 residues. DNA for the CDR3: TGTGCCAGCAGCTTGGGAGGGACAGGGTATAGCTATGGCTACACCTTC. This gives the protein CASSLGGTGYSYGYTF.

The V and J genes are TRBV27 and TRBJ2-1; D may be TRBD2 (6 bases). CDR3 size: 15 residues. Germline-derived CDR1 and CDR2 are MNHEY and SMNVEV (reference sequence). V lost 2 bases and J 3 bases, leaving 11 bases between the germline ends. CDR3 protein: CASSLRSGIYNEQFF. CDR3 nucleotides: TGTGCCAGCAGTTTACGTAGCGGAATCTACAATGAGCAGTTCTTC.

The chain employs TRBV27 and TRBJ2-7, with D unclear. This CDR3 contains 13 residues. With 3 bases removed from V and 2 bases from J, the gap between germline ends came to 8 bases. Germline V gene data show CDR1 as MNHEY and CDR2 as SMNVEV (reference sequence). This CDR3 is CASSFGRPYEQYF. DNA of the CDR3: TGTGCCAGCAGTTTCGGCAGGCCCTACGAGCAGTACTTC.

This clone was seen a few times. This chain's CDR3 is CASSFSVERMKGSPLHF. CDR3 nucleotides: TGTGCCAGCAGCTTCAGCGTCGAAAGGATGAAAGGTTCACCCCTCCACTTT. This rearrangement joins TRBV5-6 to TRBJ1-6, with D unclear. The CDR3 spans 17 residues. CDR1 is SGHDT, CDR2 YYEEEE, per germline. The V end lost 2 bases, the J end lost 9 bases, and 21 bases lay between the germline ends.

This clone was found once. In DNA form, the CDR3 reads TGTGCCAGCAGCTCAGACAGGGAAAAACTGTTTTTT. Its translation is CASSSDREKLFF. The rearrangement joins TRBV5-4 to TRBJ1-4, with a tentative D call TRBD1 (6 bases). V was clipped by 3 bases and J by 8 bases, with 8 bases between them. Germline-derived CDR1 and CDR2 are SGHNT and YYREEE (reference sequence). This CDR3 has 12 residues.

The chain carries TRBV19 and TRBJ2-7, with D tentatively TRBD1 (6 bases). V was cut by 4 bases and J by 3 bases, with 16 bases left in between. From germline, CDR1 is LNHDA and CDR2 SQIVND (reference sequence). The CDR3 contains 15 residues. The CDR3, as DNA: TGTGCCAGTAGTACTCAGGGGCACGGATTCTACGAGCAGTACTTC. Translating it yields CASSTQGHGFYEQYF.

This sequence joins TRBV24-1 and TRBJ2-5; TRBD2 might be the D (5 bases). Between the trimmed V and J ends, which lost 3 bases and 5 bases, there was a span of 12 bases. The CDR3 has 14 residues. CDR1 and CDR2 from the germline V gene are KGHDR and SFDVKD. The CDR3 coding sequence is TGTGCCACCAGTGATGCTCGGGGAGACGAGACCCAGTACTTC. Translated: CATSDARGDETQYF.

The table lists this clone with a few counts. The identical CDR3 is also encoded by other nucleotide sequences in the sample. The J gene is TRBJ1-3, the V gene TRBV5-1; D not certain. From germline, CDR1 is SGHRS and CDR2 YFSETQ. CDR3 length equals 13 residues. Trimming shortened V by 5 bases and J by 4 bases, and 10 bases separated the two germline ends. The CDR3 sequence: CASSLELGNTIYF. The CDR3 DNA is TGCGCCAGCAGTTTAGAGCTGGGAAACACCATATATTTT.

V and J are TRBV13 and TRBJ1-5; no clear D. Germline CDR1 is PRHDT and CDR2 is FYEKMQ (reference sequence). The ends were cut back, 3 bases at V and 5 bases at J, with 8 bases in the middle. The CDR3 totals 13 residues. The CDR3 nucleotides read TGTGCCAGCAGCTTGAGAGGGTATCAGCCCCAGCATTTT. This codes for CASSLRGYQPQHF.

This clone was seen more than once but under ten times. This chain links TRBV7-3 with TRBJ2-1; 11 bases agree with TRBD2. The CDR3 has 16 amino acids. The V and J ends lost 5 bases and 4 bases, in that order; junction bases with no gene match: 7. CDR1 and CDR2 from the germline V gene are SGHTA and FQGTGA. The DNA of the CDR3 is TGTGCCAGCAGCCCTAGCGGGGGGACGCTATACAATGAGCAGTTCTTC. Its protein is CASSPSGGTLYNEQFF. Variable domain in full (rest from reference TRBV7-3 and TRBJ2-1): GAGVSQTPSNKVTEKGKYVELRCDPISGHTALYWYRQSLGQGPEFLIYFQGTGAADDSGLPNDRFFAVRPEGSVSTLKIQRTERGDSAVYLCASSPSGGTLYNEQFFGPGTRLTVL.

The J gene is TRBJ2-1, the V gene TRBV7-2; TRBD2 matches at 10 bases. Looked up from germline, CDR1 is SGHTA and CDR2 is FQGNSA. The CDR3 is made up of 14 amino acids. V lost 4 bases to trimming and J lost 9 bases; unmatched junction nucleotides: 6. The CDR3 DNA reads as TGTGCCAGCAGCTCCTTACGACTAGCGGGTGAGCAGTTCTTC. Amino acid sequence: CASSSLRLAGEQFF.

The chain uses TRBV29-1 and TRBJ1-2, with 9 bases matching TRBD1. The V segment lost 4 bases and the J segment 2 bases; nucleotides outside the gene matches: 2. Germline CDR1 and CDR2: SQVTM and ANQGSEA. The CDR3 covers 13 residues. The CDR3 loop reads CSVGGQGNYGYTF. The CDR3 region has the DNA TGCAGCGTTGGGGGACAGGGAAACTATGGCTACACCTTC. The entire variable domain, with the rest obtained from reference TRBV29-1 and TRBJ1-2, is as follows: SAVISQKPSRDICQRGTSLTIQCQVDSQVTMMFWYRQQPGQSLTLIATANQGSEATYESGFVIDKFPISRPNLTFSTLTVSNMSPEDSSIYLCSVGGQGNYGYTFGSGTRLTVV.

This clone was counted once. The chain couples TRBV6-5 to TRBJ1-2; possible D gene TRBD1, 6 bases. This CDR3 has 12 amino acids. V gave up 8 bases and J gave up 7 bases, with 14 bases separating them. The germline V gene encodes CDR1 MNHEY and CDR2 SVGAGI. This CDR3 reads CASSSGTFGYTF. CDR3 nucleotide sequence: TGTGCCAGCTCCTCCGGGACATTTGGCTACACCTTC.

This clone was detected only once. The chain has TRBV5-1 and TRBJ1-1; the D is unclear. This CDR3 comprises 15 residues. Between the trimmed V and J ends, which lost 3 bases and 5 bases, there was a span of 17 bases. The germline V gene has CDR1 SGHRS and CDR2 YFSETQ. CDR3 bases: TGCGCCAGCAGCTACAAGACCGAGGGTAGGACTGAAGCTTTCTTT. This sequence encodes CASSYKTEGRTEAFF.

The V and J genes are TRBV25-1 and TRBJ2-5; possibly TRBD1 for D (7 bases). There are 17 residues in the CDR3. Germline V gene lookup returns CDR1 MGHDK and CDR2 SYGVNS. The V and J ends lost 2 bases and 4 bases respectively, with 20 bases between them. CDR3: CASSEGGGGTAGETQYF. Here the CDR3 DNA reads TGTGCCAGCAGTGAAGGAGGGGGCGGAACGGCGGGAGAGACCCAGTACTTC.

This clone was seen only once. The chain links TRBV28 to TRBJ2-6, with a weak D call TRBD1 (6 bases). The CDR3 extends over 16 amino acids. Between the trimmed V and J ends, which lost 4 bases and 0 bases, there was a span of 10 bases. Germline V gene sequence: CDR1 MDHEN, CDR2 SYDVKM. The CDR3 DNA reads as TGTGCCAGCAGTTCGGGACAACCCTCTGGGGCCAACGTCCTGACTTTC. Its protein is CASSSGQPSGANVLTF.

This rearrangement joins TRBV13 to TRBJ1-2, with D possibly matching TRBD1 (5 bases). The CDR3 totals 15 residues. V lost 3 bases, J lost 9 bases, and 20 bases lay in between. The germline gives CDR1 PRHDT, CDR2 FYEKMQ (reference sequence). The CDR3 DNA is TGTGCCAGCAGCTTCGGAGAAGGACGGAAGGACAGCTACACCTTC. The encoded protein is CASSFGEGRKDSYTF.

This rearrangement joins TRBV6-5 to TRBJ2-2; D unclear. The CDR3 extends over 13 amino acids. Germline V lookup: CDR1 MNHEY, CDR2 SVGAGI. The CDR3 sequence: CATKAPGTGELFF. The CDR3 region has the DNA TGTGCGACCAAGGCCCCAGGAACCGGGGAGCTGTTTTTT.

The rearrangement uses TRBV15 and TRBJ2-5; tentatively, D is TRBD1 (7 bases). The CDR3 covers 14 residues. Germline-derived CDR1 and CDR2 are LNHNV and YYDKDF (reference sequence). V was shortened by 6 bases and J by 0 bases, with 11 bases between the two germline ends. CDR3 DNA sequence: TGTGCCACCAGGGGGGGACAGTACCAAGAGACCCAGTACTTC. Translated, it gives CATRGGQYQETQYF.